The rows below give T cell receptor beta chains drawn from one sample of a study of blood T cell repertoires in COVID-19. The assay was immunoSEQ multiplex PCR, and TCRdb's table has in-frame clones only and misses some. The sample yields approximately 140,000 clones, under 90% seen once. The sequencing input was peripheral blood. Receptors were obtained from a human donor in a cohort sampled during active COVID-19. Both conserved end residues are part of each CDR3. The order of the fields is J gene, V gene, D gene, clone size, CDR3 protein, CDR3 DNA. D genes are given only for firm matches. Only part of the rows carry a size: once, few, many, or a class if the clone is expanded.

J: TRBJ2-5; V: TRBV18; D: .; size: .; CDR3: CASSPGGIETQYF; DNA: TGTGCCAGCTCACCAGGAGGGATTGAGACCCAGTACTTC
J: TRBJ1-4; V: TRBV3-1/TRBV3-2; D: TRBD1; size: .; CDR3: CASSPRGAGGEKLFF; DNA: TGTGCCAGCAGCCCAAGGGGGGCAGGGGGGGAAAAACTGTTTTTT
J: TRBJ2-7; V: TRBV3-1/TRBV3-2; D: .; size: few; CDR3: CASSQGWSSYEQYF; DNA: TGTGCCAGCAGCCAAGGATGGAGCTCCTACGAGCAGTACTTC
J: TRBJ2-1; V: TRBV28; D: TRBD2; size: .; CDR3: CASSFSARGGVYNEQFF; DNA: TGTGCCAGCAGTTTCTCTGCACGGGGGGGGGTATACAATGAGCAGTTCTTC
J: TRBJ2-5; V: TRBV7-2; D: .; size: .; CDR3: CASSLAPPGMETQYF; DNA: TGTGCCAGCAGCTTAGCCCCCCCAGGGATGGAGACCCAGTACTTC
J: TRBJ2-1; V: TRBV6-2/TRBV6-3; D: .; size: .; CDR3: CASSPHREGNEQFF; DNA: TGTGCCAGCAGCCCACACAGGGAGGGGAATGAGCAGTTCTTC
J: TRBJ1-6; V: TRBV14; D: .; size: few; CDR3: CASSRNRPGDSPLHF; DNA: TGTGCCAGCAGCCGAAACCGCCCGGGGGACTCACCCCTCCACTTT
J: TRBJ1-5; V: TRBV28; D: .; size: .; CDR3: CASSFSTGNQPQHF; DNA: TGTGCCAGCAGTTTCTCCACAGGTAATCAGCCCCAGCATTTT
J: TRBJ2-7; V: TRBV4-3; D: TRBD1; size: once; CDR3: CASSPGQATYEQYF; DNA: TGCGCCAGCAGCCCAGGACAGGCGACCTACGAGCAGTACTTC
J: TRBJ1-5; V: TRBV6-2/TRBV6-3; D: .; size: .; CDR3: CASSYGGLVLNQPQHF; DNA: TGTGCCAGCAGTTATGGAGGGTTGGTACTAAATCAGCCCCAGCATTTT
J: TRBJ1-2; V: TRBV29-1; D: TRBD1; size: .; CDR3: CSATTGAQNYGYTF; DNA: TGCAGCGCCACGACAGGGGCACAAAACTATGGCTACACCTTC
J: TRBJ1-6; V: TRBV19; D: .; size: .; CDR3: CASSPELASPLHF; DNA: TGTGCCAGTAGTCCCGAGCTTGCTTCACCCCTCCACTTT
J: TRBJ1-1; V: TRBV5-1; D: .; size: .; CDR3: CASSLDSVENTEAFF; DNA: TGCGCCAGCAGCTTGGATAGCGTTGAGAACACTGAAGCTTTCTTT